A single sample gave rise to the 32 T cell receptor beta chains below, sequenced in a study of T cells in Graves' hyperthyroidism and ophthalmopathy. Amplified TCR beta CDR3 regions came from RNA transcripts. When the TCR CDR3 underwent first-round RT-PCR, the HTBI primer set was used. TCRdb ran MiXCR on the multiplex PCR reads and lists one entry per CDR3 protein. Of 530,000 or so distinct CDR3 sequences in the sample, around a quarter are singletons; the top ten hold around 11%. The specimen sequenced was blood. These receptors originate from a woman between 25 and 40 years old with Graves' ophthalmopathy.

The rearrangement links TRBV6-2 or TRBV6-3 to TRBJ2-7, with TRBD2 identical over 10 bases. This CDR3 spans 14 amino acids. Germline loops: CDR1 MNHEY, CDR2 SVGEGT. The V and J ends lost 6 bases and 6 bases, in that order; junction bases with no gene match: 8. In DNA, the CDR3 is TGTGCCAGCAGCCTTAGCGGGGGGACTTTCGAGCAGTACTTC. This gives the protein CASSLSGGTFEQYF.

CDR3 region: CASSEVGTATDTQYF. The CDR3 DNA sequence: TGTGCCAGCAGTGAAGTGGGGACAGCAACAGATACGCAGTATTTT. The V call is TRBV2, the J call TRBJ2-3, with 7 bases aligning to TRBD1. Germline V gene data show CDR1 as SNHLY and CDR2 as FYNNEI. V lost 1 base to trimming and J lost 3 bases; unmatched junction nucleotides: 4. CDR3 length equals 15 residues. Looking up the rest from reference TRBV2 and TRBJ2-3 gives the full variable domain: EPEVTQTPSHQVTQMGQEVILRCVPISNHLYFYWYRQILGQKVEFLVSFYNNEISEKSEIFDDQFSVERPDGSNFTLKIRSTKLEDSAMYFCASSEVGTATDTQYFGPGTRLTVL.

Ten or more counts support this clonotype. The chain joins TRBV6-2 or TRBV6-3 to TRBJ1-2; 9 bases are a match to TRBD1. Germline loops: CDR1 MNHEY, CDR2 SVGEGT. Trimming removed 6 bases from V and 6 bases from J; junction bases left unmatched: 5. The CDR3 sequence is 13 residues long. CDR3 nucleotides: TGTGCCAGCAGCGATGGGACAGGGAATGGCTACACCTTC. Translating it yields CASSDGTGNGYTF.

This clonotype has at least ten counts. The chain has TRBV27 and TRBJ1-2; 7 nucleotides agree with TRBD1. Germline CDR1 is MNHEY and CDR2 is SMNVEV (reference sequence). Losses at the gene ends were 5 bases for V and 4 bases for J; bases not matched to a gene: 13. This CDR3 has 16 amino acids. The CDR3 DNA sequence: TGTGCCAGCAGTCAAAATTCCGGGACAGTTGTCTATGGCTACACCTTC. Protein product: CASSQNSGTVVYGYTF.

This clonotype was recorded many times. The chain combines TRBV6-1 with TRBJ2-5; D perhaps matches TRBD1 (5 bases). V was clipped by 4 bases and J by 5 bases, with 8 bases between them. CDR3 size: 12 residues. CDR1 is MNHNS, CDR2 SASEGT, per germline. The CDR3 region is CASSAGWETQYF. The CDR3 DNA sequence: TGTGCCAGCAGTGCAGGGTGGGAGACCCAGTACTTC.

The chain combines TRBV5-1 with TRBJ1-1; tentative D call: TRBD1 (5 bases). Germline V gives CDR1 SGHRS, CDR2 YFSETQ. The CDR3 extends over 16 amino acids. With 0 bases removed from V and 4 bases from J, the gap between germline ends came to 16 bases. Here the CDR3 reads CASSLVGGSFVTEAFF. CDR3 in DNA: TGCGCCAGCAGCTTGGTTGGGGGATCGTTCGTCACTGAAGCTTTCTTT.

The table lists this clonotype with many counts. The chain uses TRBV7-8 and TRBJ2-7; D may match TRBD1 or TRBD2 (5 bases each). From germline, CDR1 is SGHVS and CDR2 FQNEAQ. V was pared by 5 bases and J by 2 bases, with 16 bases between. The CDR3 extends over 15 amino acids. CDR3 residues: CASSLNRDDTYEQYF. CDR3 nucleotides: TGTGCCAGCAGCCTGAACCGGGACGATACCTACGAGCAGTACTTC.

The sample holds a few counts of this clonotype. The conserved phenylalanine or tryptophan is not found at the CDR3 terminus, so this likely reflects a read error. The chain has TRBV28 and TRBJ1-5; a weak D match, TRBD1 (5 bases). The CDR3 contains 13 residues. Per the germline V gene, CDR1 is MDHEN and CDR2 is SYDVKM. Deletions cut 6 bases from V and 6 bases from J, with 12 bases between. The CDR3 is CASSLGVGQPQHS. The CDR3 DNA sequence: TGTGCCAGCAGCTTGGGGGTTGGTCAGCCCCAGCATTCT.

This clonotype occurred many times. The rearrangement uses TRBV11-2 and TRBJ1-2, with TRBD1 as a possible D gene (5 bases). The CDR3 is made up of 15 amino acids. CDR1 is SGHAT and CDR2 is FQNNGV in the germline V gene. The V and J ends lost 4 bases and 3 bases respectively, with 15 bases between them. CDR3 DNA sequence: TGTGCCAGCAGCTCATTGGGGGGACCTGACTATGGCTACACCTTC. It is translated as CASSSLGGPDYGYTF. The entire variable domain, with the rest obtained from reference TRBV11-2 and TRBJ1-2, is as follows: EAGVAQSPRYKIIEKRQSVAFWCNPISGHATLYWYQQILGQGPKLLIQFQNNGVVDDSQLPKDRFSAERLKGVDSTLKIQPAKLEDSAVYLCASSSLGGPDYGYTFGSGTRLTVV.

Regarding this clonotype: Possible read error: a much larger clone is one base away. The CDR3 DNA sequence: TGTGCCAGCAGCAAACAACCTTCTAACTATGGCTACACCTTC. This codes for CASSKQPSNYGYTF. The chain employs TRBV7-9 and TRBJ1-2; D call uncertain. Germline CDR1 is SEHNR and CDR2 is FQNEAQ (reference sequence). V lost 5 bases, J lost 0 bases, and 10 bases lay in between. This CDR3 spans 14 amino acids.

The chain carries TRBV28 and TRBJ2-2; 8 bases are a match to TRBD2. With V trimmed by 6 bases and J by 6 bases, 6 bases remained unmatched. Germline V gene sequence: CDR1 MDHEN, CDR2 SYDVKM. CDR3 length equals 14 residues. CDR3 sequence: CASRARAGAGELFF. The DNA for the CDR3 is TGTGCCAGCAGGGCCCGAGCGGGAGCCGGGGAGCTGTTTTTT. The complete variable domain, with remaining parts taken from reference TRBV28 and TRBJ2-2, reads DVKVTQSSRYLVKRTGEKVFLECVQDMDHENMFWYRQDPGLGLRLIYFSYDVKMKEKGDIPEGYSVSREKKERFSLILESASTNQTSMYLCASRARAGAGELFFGEGSRLTVL.

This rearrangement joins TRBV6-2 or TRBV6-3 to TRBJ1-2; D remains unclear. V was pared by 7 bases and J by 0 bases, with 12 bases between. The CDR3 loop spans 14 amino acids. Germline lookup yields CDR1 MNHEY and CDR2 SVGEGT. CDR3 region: CASIPGGSNYGYTF. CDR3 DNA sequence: TGTGCCAGCATTCCAGGTGGATCTAACTATGGCTACACCTTC.

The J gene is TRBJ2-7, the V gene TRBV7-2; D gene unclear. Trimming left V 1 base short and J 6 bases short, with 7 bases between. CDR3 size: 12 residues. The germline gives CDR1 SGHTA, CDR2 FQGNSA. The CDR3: CASSLDRGEQYF. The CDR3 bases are TGTGCCAGCAGCTTAGACCGTGGCGAGCAGTACTTC. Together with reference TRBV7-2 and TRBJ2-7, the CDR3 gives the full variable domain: GAGVSQSPSNKVTEKGKDVELRCDPISGHTALYWYRQSLGQGLEFLIYFQGNSAPDKSGLPSDRFSAERTGGSVSTLTIQRTQQEDSAVYLCASSLDRGEQYFGPGTRLTVT.

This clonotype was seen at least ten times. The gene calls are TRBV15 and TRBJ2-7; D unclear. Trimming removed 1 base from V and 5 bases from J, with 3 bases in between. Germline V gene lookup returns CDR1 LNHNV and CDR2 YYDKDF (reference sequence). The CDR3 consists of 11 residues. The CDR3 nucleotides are TGTGCCACCAGCAGAGGTCACGAGCAGTACTTC. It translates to CATSRGHEQYF.

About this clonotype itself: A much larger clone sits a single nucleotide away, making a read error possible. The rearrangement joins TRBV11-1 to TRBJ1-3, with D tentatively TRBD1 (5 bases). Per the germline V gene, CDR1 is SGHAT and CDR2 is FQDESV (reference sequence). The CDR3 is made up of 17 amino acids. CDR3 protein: CASSSAVTASSGNTLYF. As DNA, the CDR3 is TGTGCCAGCAGCTCAGCGGTGACAGCCAGCTCTGGAAACACCTTATATTTT.

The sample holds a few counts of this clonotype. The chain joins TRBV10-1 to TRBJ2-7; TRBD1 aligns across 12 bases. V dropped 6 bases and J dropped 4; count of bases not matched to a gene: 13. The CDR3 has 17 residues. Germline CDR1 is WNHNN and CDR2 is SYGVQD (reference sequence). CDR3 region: CASRETGTGGGEYEQYF. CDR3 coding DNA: TGCGCCAGCAGGGAGACCGGGACAGGGGGCGGCGAGTACGAGCAGTACTTC.

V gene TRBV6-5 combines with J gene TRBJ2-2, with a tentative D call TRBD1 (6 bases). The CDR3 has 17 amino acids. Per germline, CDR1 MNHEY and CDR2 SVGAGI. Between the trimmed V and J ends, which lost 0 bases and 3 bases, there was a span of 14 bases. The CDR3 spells CASSYSKYRGYTGELFF. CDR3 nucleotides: TGTGCCAGCAGTTACTCGAAGTATAGGGGGTACACCGGGGAGCTGTTTTTT.

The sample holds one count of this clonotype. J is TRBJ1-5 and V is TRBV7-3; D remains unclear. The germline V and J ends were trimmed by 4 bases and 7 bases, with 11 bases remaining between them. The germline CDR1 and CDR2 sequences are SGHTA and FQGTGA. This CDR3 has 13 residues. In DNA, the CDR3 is TGTGCCAGCAGCTCTGACATCTTCCAGCCCCAGCATTTT. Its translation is CASSSDIFQPQHF.

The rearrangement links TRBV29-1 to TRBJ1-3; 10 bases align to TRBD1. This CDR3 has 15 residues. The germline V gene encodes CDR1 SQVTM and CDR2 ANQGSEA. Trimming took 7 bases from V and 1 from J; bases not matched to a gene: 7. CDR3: CSAKEGQGSGNTIYF. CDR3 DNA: TGCAGCGCGAAAGAGGGACAGGGGTCTGGAAACACCATATATTTT. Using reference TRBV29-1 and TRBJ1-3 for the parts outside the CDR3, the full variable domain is SAVISQKPSRDICQRGTSLTIQCQVDSQVTMMFWYRQQPGQSLTLIATANQGSEATYESGFVIDKFPISRPNLTFSTLTVSNMSPEDSSIYLCSAKEGQGSGNTIYFGEGSWLTVV.

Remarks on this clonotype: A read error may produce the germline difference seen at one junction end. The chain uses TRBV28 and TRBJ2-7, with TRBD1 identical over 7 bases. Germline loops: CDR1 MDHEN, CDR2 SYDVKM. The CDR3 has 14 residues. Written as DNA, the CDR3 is TGTGCCAGCAGTCCTCCGGGACAGACATACGGGCAGTACTTC. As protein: CASSPPGQTYGQYF.

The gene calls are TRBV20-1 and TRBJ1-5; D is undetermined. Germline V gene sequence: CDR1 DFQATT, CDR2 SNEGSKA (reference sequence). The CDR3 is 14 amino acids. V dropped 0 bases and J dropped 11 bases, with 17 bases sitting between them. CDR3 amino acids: CSARDEEAYLAQHF. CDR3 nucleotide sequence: TGCAGTGCTAGAGATGAGGAGGCGTATCTGGCCCAGCATTTT.

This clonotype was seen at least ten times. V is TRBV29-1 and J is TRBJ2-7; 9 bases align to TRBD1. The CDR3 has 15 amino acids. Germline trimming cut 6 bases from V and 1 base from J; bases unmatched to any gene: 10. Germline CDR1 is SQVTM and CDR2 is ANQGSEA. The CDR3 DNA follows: TGCAGCGTAGTTTTCCGGGACAGGGCTTCCTACGAGCAGTACTTC. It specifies CSVVFRDRASYEQYF.

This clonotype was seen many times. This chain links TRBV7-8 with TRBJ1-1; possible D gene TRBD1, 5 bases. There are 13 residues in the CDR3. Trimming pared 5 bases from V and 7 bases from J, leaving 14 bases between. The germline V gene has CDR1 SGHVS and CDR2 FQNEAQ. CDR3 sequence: CASSRQSQGEAFF. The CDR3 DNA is TGTGCCAGCAGCCGCCAGTCCCAGGGTGAAGCTTTCTTT.

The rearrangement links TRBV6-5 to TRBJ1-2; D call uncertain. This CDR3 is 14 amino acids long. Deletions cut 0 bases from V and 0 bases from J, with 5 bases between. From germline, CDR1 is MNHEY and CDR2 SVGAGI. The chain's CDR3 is CASSYSPPNYGYTF. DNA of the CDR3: TGTGCCAGCAGTTACTCCCCACCTAACTATGGCTACACCTTC.

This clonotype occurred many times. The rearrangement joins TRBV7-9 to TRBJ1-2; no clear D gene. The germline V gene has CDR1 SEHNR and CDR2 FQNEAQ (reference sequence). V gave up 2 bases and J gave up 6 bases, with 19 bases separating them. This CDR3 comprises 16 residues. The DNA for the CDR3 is TGTGCCAGCAGCTTAAAATCGTCGGAGGCTATTCATGGCTACACCTTC. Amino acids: CASSLKSSEAIHGYTF.

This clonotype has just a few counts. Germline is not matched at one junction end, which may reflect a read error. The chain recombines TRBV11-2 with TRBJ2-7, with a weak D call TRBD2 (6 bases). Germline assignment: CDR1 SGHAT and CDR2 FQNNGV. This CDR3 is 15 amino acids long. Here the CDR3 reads CASSLLLANTYEQYF. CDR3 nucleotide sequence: TGTGCCAGCAGCTTACTACTAGCTAATACCTACGAACAGTACTTC.

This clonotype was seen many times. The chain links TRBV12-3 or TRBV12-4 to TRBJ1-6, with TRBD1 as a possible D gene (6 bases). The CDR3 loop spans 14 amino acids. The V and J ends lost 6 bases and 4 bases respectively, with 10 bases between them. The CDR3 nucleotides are TGTGCCAGCAGCCAAAGGGGGTATAATTCACCCCTCCACTTT. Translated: CASSQRGYNSPLHF.

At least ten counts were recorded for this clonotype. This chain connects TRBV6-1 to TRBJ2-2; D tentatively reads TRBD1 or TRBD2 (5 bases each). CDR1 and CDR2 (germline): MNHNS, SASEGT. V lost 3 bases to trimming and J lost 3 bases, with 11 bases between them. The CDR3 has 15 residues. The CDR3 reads CASSEPGRYTGELFF. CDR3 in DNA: TGTGCCAGCAGTGAGCCAGGGAGATACACCGGGGAGCTGTTTTTT.

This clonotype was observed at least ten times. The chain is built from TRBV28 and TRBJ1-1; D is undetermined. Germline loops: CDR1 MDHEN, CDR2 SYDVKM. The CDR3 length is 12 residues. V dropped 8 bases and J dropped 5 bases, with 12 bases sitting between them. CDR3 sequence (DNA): TGTGCCAGCCCGCCGGACGGAACTGAAGCTTTCTTT. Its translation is CASPPDGTEAFF.

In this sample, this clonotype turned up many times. Here the CDR3 reads CASSHPGREGETQYF. CDR3 DNA: TGCGCCAGCAGCCACCCCGGCAGGGAAGGAGAGACCCAGTACTTC. The J gene is TRBJ2-5, the V gene TRBV4-1, with a possible D match to TRBD1 (5 bases). There are 15 residues in the CDR3. Per the germline V gene, CDR1 is MGHRA and CDR2 is YSYEKL. V was cut by 3 bases and J by 4 bases, with 15 bases left in between.

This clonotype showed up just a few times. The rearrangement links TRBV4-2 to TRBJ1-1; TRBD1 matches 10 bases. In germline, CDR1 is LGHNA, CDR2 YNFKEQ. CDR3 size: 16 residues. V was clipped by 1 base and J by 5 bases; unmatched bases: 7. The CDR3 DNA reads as TGTGCCAGCAGCCAAGCCGCCGGACAGGGGGGTACTGAAGCTTTCTTT. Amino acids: CASSQAAGQGGTEAFF.

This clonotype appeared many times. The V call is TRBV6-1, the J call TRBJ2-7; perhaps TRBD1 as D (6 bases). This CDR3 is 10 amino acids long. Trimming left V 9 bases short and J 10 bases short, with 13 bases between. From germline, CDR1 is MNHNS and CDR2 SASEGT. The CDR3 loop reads CARGAPVQYF. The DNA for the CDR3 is TGTGCCAGGGGGGCACCCGTCCAGTACTTC.